The T cell receptor (beta chain) described here comes from a study of blood T cells in healthy people across ages. This CDR3 region has 15 residues. Losses at the gene ends were 6 bases for V and 6 bases for J; bases not matched to a gene: 10. Sample-barcoded 5' priming and a J-beta primer mix drove a second PCR of roughly 6 to 12 cycles. TCRdb reprocessed the 5' RACE reads with MiXCR, giving one entry per CDR3 protein. The sample lists about 500,000 distinct CDR3 sequences; less than 25% were seen once. This sample also appeared in a second study, on T cells of mothers and their children.

Sequences were obtained from blood. The clonotype was recovered from a boy aged 5-17 years in good health. The chain employs TRBV12-3 or TRBV12-4 and TRBJ2-3; 9 bases map to TRBD2. The DNA of the CDR3 is TGTGCCAGCAGCTACCCAGCGGGGGGTAGCGATACGCAGTATTTT. It encodes CASSYPAGGSDTQYF.